This TCR beta chain came from a study of Ad26.COV2.S vaccination and SARS-CoV-2 variants. Study-level background: The Ad26.COV2.S arm of the COV1001 trial was where the donor was placed. Dosing was one shot or two shots 56 days apart.

Treatment specified: about 20 received Ad26.COV2.S at low or high dose, single or two shots; a few received placebo; per-sample allocation not given. Samples came from day 63 after the first vaccine or placebo injection. Vaccine was an Ad26 vector expressing Wuhan-strain SARS-CoV-2 spike. Assay: immunoSEQ multiplex PCR; the TCRdb copy retains only in-frame clones and omits some. In the table there are about 350,000 clones, approximately 86% of which are singletons. The source was peripheral blood, collected in a trial of Ad26.COV2.S vaccine versus placebo. The source of this sequence is a person between 18 and 65 years old who received the Ad26.COV2.S COVID-19 vaccine or a placebo.

CDR3 region: CASQLGGFGTDTQYF. CDR3 sequence (DNA): TGTGCCAGCCAACTAGGGGGGTTCGGGACAGATACGCAGTATTTT. The rearrangement links TRBV28 to TRBJ2-3; D may correspond to TRBD1 or TRBD2 (6 bases each). Germline CDR1 MDHEN, CDR2 SYDVKM. This CDR3 has 15 amino acids. The V gene lost 8 bases and the J gene lost 3 bases, with 18 bases spanning the gap.